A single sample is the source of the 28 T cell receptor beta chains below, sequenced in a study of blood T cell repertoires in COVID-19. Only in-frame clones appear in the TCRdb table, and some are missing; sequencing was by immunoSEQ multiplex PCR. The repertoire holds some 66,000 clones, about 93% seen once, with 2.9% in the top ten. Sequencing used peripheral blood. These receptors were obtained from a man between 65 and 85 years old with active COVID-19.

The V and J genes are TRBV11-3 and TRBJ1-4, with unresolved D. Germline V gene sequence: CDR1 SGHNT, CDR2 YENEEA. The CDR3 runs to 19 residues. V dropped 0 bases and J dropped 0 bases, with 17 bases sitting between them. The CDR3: CASSLDLEGVLSTNEKLFF. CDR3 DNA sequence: TGTGCCAGCAGCTTAGATCTTGAAGGAGTCCTATCAACTAATGAAAAACTGTTTTTT.

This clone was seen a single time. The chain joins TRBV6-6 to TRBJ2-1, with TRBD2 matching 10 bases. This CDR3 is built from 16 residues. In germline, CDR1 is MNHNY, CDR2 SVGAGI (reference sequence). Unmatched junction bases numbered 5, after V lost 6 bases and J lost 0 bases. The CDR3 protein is CASRSRTSGSYNEQFF. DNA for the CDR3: TGTGCCAGCAGAAGTAGGACTAGCGGCTCCTACAATGAGCAGTTCTTC.

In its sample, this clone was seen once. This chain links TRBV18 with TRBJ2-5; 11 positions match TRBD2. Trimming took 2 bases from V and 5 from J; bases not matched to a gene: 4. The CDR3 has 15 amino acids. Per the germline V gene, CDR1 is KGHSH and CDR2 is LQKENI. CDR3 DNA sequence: TGTGCCAGCTCACCAACTAGCGGGGGCCGGGAGACCCAGTACTTC. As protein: CASSPTSGGRETQYF. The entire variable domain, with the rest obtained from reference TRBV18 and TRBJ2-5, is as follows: NAGVMQNPRHLVRRRGQEARLRCSPMKGHSHVYWYRQLPEEGLKFMVYLQKENIIDESGMPKERFSAEFPKEGPSILRIQQVVRGDSAAYFCASSPTSGGRETQYFGPGTRLLVL.

The CDR3 protein is CASRPRGQETQYF. The CDR3 bases are TGTGCCAGCAGGCCCAGGGGTCAAGAGACCCAGTACTTC. This chain joins TRBV28 and TRBJ2-5, with a weak D call TRBD1 (6 bases). The CDR3 runs 13 residues. With 6 bases removed from V and 2 bases from J, the gap between germline ends came to 10 bases. Looked up from germline, CDR1 is MDHEN and CDR2 is SYDVKM.

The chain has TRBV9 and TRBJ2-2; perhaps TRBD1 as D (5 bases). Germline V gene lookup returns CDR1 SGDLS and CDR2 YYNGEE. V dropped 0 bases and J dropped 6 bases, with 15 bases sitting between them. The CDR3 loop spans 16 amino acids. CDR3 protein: CASSVAPWGTPGELFF. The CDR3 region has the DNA TGTGCCAGCAGCGTAGCCCCATGGGGCACCCCCGGGGAGCTGTTTTTT. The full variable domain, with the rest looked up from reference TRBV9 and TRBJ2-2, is DSGVTQTPKHLITATGQRVTLRCSPRSGDLSVYWYQQSLDQGLQFLIQYYNGEERAKGNILERFSAQQFPDLHSELNLSSLELGDSALYFCASSVAPWGTPGELFFGEGSRLTVL.

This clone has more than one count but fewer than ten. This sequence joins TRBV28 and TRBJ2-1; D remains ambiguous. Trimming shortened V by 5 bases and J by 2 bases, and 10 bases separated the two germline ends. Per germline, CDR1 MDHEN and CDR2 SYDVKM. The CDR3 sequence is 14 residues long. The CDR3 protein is CASSRPSPYNEQFF. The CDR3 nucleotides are TGTGCCAGCAGTCGTCCGTCCCCCTACAATGAGCAGTTCTTC.

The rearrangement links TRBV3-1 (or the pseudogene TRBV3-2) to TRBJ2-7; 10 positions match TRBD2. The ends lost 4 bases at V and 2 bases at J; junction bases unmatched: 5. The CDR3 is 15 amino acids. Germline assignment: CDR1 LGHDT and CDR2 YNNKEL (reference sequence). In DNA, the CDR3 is TGTGCCAGCAGCCTCGGAGCGGGGGGGGCCTACGAGCAGTACTTC. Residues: CASSLGAGGAYEQYF.

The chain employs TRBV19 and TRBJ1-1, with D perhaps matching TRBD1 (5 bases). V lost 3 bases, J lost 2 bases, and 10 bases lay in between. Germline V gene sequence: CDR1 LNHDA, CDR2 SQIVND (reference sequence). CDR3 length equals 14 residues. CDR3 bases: TGTGCCAGTAGTATCTCGGACAAAAACACTGAAGCTTTCTTT. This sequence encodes CASSISDKNTEAFF.

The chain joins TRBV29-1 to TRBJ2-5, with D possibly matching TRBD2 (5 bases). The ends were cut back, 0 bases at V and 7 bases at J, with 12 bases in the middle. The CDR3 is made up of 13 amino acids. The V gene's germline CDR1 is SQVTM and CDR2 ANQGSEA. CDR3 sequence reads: CSVEDWRALTQYF. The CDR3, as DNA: TGCAGCGTTGAAGATTGGCGGGCCCTGACCCAGTACTTC. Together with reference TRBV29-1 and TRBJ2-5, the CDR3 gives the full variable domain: SAVISQKPSRDICQRGTSLTIQCQVDSQVTMMFWYRQQPGQSLTLIATANQGSEATYESGFVIDKFPISRPNLTFSTLTVSNMSPEDSSIYLCSVEDWRALTQYFGPGTRLLVL.

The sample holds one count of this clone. CDR3 loop: CASSPRTGETGELFF. The DNA of the CDR3 is TGCGCCAGCAGCCCAAGGACGGGGGAGACCGGGGAGCTGTTTTTT. V gene TRBV5-1 combines with J gene TRBJ2-2; maybe TRBD2 (6 bases). Germline CDR1 reads SGHRS; CDR2 reads YFSETQ. The CDR3 runs 15 residues. The ends were cut back, 4 bases at V and 5 bases at J, with 15 bases in the middle.

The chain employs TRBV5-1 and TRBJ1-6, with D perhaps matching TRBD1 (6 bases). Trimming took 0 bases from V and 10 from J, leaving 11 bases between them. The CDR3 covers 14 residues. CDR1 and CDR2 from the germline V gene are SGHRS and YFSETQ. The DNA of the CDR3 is TGCGCCAGCAGCTTGGACAGGGTAGGGTCACCCCTCCACTTT. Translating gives CASSLDRVGSPLHF.

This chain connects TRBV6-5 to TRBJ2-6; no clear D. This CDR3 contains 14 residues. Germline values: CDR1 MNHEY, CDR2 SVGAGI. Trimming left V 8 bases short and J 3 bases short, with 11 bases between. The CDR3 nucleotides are TGTGCCAGCGCCGGGTACGGTGGGGCCAACGTCCTGACTTTC. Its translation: CASAGYGGANVLTF.

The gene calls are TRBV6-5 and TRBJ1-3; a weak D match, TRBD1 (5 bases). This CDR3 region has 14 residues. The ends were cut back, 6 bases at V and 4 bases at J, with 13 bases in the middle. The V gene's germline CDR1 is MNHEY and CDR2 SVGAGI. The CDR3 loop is CASRGSGLGNTIYF. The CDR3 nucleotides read TGTGCCAGCAGAGGTTCAGGGCTCGGAAACACCATATATTTT.

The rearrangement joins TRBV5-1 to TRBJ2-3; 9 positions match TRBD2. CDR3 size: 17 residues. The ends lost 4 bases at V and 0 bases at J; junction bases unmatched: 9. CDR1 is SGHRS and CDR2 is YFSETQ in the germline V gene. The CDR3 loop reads CASSPYSGGPSTDTQYF. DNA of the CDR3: TGCGCCAGCAGCCCCTATAGCGGGGGCCCTAGCACAGATACGCAGTATTTT.

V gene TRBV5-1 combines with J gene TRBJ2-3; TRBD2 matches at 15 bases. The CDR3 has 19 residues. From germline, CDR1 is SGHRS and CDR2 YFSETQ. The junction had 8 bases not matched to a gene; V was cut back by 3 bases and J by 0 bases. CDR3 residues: CASSSGLAGGDTSTDTQYF. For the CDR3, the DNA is TGCGCCAGCAGCTCGGGACTAGCGGGGGGTGATACTAGCACAGATACGCAGTATTTT.

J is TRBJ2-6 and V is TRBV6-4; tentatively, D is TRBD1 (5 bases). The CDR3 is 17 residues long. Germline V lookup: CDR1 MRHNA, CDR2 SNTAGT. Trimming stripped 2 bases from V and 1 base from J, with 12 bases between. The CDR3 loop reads CASSDQGTRSGANVLTF. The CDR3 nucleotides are TGTGCCAGCAGTGACCAGGGTACGCGATCTGGGGCCAACGTCCTGACTTTC.

The CDR3 nucleotides read TGTGCCAGCAGTTTTTGGGGACGGACAGGGGACGGTAGCAATCAGCCCCAGCATTTT. The encoded protein is CASSFWGRTGDGSNQPQHF. This sequence joins TRBV28 and TRBJ1-5; 9 bases are shared with TRBD1. Germline assignment: CDR1 MDHEN and CDR2 SYDVKM. The CDR3 loop spans 19 amino acids. Trimming at V came to 3 bases and at J to 0 bases, leaving 12 bases not matched to a gene. Supplemented by reference TRBV28 and TRBJ1-5, the full variable domain reads DVKVTQSSRYLVKRTGEKVFLECVQDMDHENMFWYRQDPGLGLRLIYFSYDVKMKEKGDIPEGYSVSREKKERFSLILESASTNQTSMYLCASSFWGRTGDGSNQPQHFGDGTRLSIL.

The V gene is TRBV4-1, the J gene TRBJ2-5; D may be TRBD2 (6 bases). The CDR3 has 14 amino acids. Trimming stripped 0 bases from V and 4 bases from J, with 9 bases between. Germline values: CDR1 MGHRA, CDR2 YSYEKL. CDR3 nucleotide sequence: TGCGCCAGCAGCCAAGATTTCGGGGGAGAGACCCAGTACTTC. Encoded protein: CASSQDFGGETQYF.

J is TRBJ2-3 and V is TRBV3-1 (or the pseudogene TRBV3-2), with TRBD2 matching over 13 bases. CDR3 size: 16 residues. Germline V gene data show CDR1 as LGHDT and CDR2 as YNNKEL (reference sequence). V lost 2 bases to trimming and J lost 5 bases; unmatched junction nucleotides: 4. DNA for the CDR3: TGTGCCAGCAGCCAACCCCGACTAGCGGGGGGAGATACGCAGTATTTT. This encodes CASSQPRLAGGDTQYF.

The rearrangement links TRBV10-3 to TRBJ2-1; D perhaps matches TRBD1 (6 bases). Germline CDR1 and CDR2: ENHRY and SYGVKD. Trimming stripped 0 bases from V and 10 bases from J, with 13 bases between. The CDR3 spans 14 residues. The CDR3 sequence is CAISESTGKDEQFF. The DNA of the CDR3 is TGTGCCATCAGTGAGTCGACAGGAAAGGACGAGCAGTTCTTC.

The CDR3 spells CASSLAVGGPGVGQYF. In DNA form, the CDR3 reads TGTGCCAGCAGCTTAGCCGTGGGCGGCCCGGGGGTCGGACAGTACTTC. The V gene is TRBV7-8, the J gene TRBJ2-7; D is perhaps TRBD2 (6 bases). Trimming removed 0 bases at V and 10 bases at J, with 22 bases between. Germline values: CDR1 SGHVS, CDR2 FQNEAQ. This CDR3 comprises 16 residues.

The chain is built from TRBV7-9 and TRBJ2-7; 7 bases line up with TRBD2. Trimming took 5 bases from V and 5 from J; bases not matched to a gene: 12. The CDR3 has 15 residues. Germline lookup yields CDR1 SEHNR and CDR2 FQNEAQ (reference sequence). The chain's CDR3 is CASSRNRDYTHEQYF. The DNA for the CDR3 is TGTGCCAGCAGCCGAAACCGGGACTATACCCACGAGCAGTACTTC.

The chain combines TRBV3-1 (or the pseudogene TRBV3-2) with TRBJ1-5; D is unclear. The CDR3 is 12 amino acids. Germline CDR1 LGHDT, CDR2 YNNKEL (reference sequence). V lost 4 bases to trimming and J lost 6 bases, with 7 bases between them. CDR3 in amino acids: CASSPAGQPQHF. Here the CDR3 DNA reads TGTGCCAGCAGCCCGGCGGGTCAGCCCCAGCATTTT.

The CDR3 nucleotides are TGCGCCAGCAGCCCGACAGAAAACTATGGCTACACCTTC. It translates to CASSPTENYGYTF. The chain combines TRBV4-3 with TRBJ1-2, with D tentatively TRBD1 (5 bases). Germline V gene data show CDR1 as LGHNA and CDR2 as YSLEER. This CDR3 is built from 13 residues. Trimming took off 4 bases at V and 2 bases at J, with 8 bases between the two ends.

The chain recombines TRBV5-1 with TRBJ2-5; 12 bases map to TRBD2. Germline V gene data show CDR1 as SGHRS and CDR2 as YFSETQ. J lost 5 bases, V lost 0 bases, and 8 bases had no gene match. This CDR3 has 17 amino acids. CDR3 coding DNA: TGCGCCAGCAGCTTGGATCCTAGCGGGGGGGCCTCTGAGACCCAGTACTTC. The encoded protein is CASSLDPSGGASETQYF. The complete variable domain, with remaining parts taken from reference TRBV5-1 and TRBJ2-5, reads KAGVTQTPRYLIKTRGQQVTLSCSPISGHRSVSWYQQTPGQGLQFLFEYFSETQRNKGNFPGRFSGRQFSNSRSEMNVSTLELGDSALYLCASSLDPSGGASETQYFGPGTRLLVL.

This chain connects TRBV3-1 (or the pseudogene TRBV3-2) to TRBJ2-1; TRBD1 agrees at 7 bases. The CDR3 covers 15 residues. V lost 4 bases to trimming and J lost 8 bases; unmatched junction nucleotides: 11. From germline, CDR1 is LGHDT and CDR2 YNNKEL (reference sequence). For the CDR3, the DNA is TGTGCCAGCAGCCCGACCGGGACAGAGATCGATGAGCAGTTCTTC. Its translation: CASSPTGTEIDEQFF.

The CDR3 sequence is CASSLVRDTEAFF. CDR3 bases: TGTGCCAGCAGCTTAGTCAGGGACACTGAAGCTTTCTTT. V usage is TRBV11-2 and J usage is TRBJ1-1; a weak D match, TRBD1 (5 bases). There are 13 residues in the CDR3. Deletions cut 1 base from V and 3 bases from J, with 6 bases between. From germline, CDR1 is SGHAT and CDR2 FQNNGV.

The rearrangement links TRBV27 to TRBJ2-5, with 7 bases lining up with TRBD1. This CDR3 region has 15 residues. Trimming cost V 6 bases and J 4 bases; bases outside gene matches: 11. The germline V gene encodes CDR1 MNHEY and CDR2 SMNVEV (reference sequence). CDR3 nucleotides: TGTGCCAGCAGCTTAAGGGGACAGCGCCGAGAGACCCAGTACTTC. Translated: CASSLRGQRRETQYF.